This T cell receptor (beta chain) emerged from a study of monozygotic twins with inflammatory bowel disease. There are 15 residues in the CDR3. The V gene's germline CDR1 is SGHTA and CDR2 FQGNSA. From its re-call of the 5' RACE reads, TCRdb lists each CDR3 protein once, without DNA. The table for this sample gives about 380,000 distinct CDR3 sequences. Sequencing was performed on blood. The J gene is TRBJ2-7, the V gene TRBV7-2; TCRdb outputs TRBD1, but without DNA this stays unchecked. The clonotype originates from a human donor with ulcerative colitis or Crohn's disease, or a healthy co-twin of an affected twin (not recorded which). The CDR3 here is CASSLGGPPIFEQYF.